The sequence of this T cell receptor beta chain was determined in a study of CD8+ T cells in alopecia areata. Indicated treatment: oral pan-JAK inhibitor, 5-10 mg twice daily. Trimming took 3 bases from V and 0 from J, leaving 8 bases between them. CDR1 and CDR2 (germline): SQVTM, ANQGSEA. There are 13 residues in the CDR3. RNA was isolated and reverse transcribed to cDNA, the sequencing template. Some clones are missing from TCRdb's copy, which holds only in-frame ones; the method was immunoSEQ multiplex PCR. Among fewer than 150,000 clones listed, approximately 85% were seen once. The receptor's source is a human donor with alopecia areata. This specimen consisted of CD8+ T cells sorted from blood, obtained at week 4, from a patient treated with tofacitinib. This chain links TRBV29-1 with TRBJ1-1; D may be TRBD1 (5 bases). CDR3 bases: TGCAGCGTTGAGGCAGGGATGAACACTGAAGCTTTCTTT. Translating it yields CSVEAGMNTEAFF.